This TCR beta chain emerged from a study of blood T cells in healthy people across ages. Findings and limits, study-wide: Among long-lived donors, naive CD4+ cells were more numerous and diversity higher than in aged donors.

The sample holds a few counts of this clonotype. Its specificity is not known. Per-sample PBMC isolation yielded at least 6.5 million cells. The CDR3 has 13 residues. With 3 bases removed from V and 11 bases from J, the gap between germline ends came to 13 bases. The germline gives CDR1 LGHDT, CDR2 YNNKEL (reference sequence). Sample-barcoded 5' priming and a J-beta primer mix drove a second PCR of 7 to 11 cycles. Tags on each cDNA molecule came from a template-switch adaptor with 12 random nucleotides. TCRdb itself ran the 5' RACE reads through MiXCR, one entry per CDR3 protein. The top ten clones hold about 21% of a sample with almost 1 million distinct CDR3 sequences, 45% to 60% of them seen once.

Input material: blood. The clonotype was recovered from an older woman in good health. This sequence joins TRBV3-1 and TRBJ1-4; D unclear. The CDR3, as DNA: TGTGCCAGCAGCCAGGCCTCCCTTGGGAAACTGTTTTTT. Translated, it gives CASSQASLGKLFF.